This TCR beta chain was profiled in a study of T cells in Graves' hyperthyroidism and ophthalmopathy (dated by TCRdb to between 2017 and 2020). At the level of the whole study: Peripheral blood was collected at initial diagnosis, before any treatment. To identify distinguishing TCR V-J signatures, a discovery cohort of about 100 patients was used, comprising 40 to 45 with Graves' ophthalmopathy and 57 with stable Graves' hyperthyroidism. Whether ophthalmopathy could be predicted prospectively was tested in an independent validation cohort made up of some 20 hyperthyroidism patients plus 17 patients who later progressed to ophthalmopathy. For training and testing, the 100 or so patients in the discovery cohort were randomly divided in a 7:3 ratio. In addition, the study compared T-cell repertoires in thyroid tissue and in blood from about 6 Graves' hyperthyroidism patients. After blood sampling, hyperthyroidism patients were treated with methimazole at a starting dose of 30 mg daily, and ophthalmopathy patients were treated with high-dose intravenous methylprednisolone. TCR Vbeta CDR3 sequencing of roughly 140 peripheral blood samples (over 40 ophthalmopathy, 75 to 80 hyperthyroidism and approximately 17 progressor patients) is reported in the paper.

The CDR3 holds 13 amino acids from the cysteine to the phenylalanine. The read is trimmed to its CDR3 DNA, 39 bases read in frame from base 1. From V the trimming removes 3 bases and from J it removes 4 bases, while the gene matches leave 3 bases of the junction unaccounted for. From the germline V gene (reference sequence), CDR1 is GTSNPN and CDR2 is SVGIG. The sample holds many counts of this clonotype. Its antigen specificity is not known. Base qualities were left out, and no much larger clone turns up one base away. What the authors observed across the whole study: Ophthalmopathy was separated from stable hyperthyroidism by a 13 V-J signature model, with roughly 88% sensitivity and about 81% specificity obtained in cross-validation and 80%/75% obtained in testing. During validation, the model predicted progression to ophthalmopathy a median of around six months ahead of onset, with around 70% sensitivity and less than 85% specificity. Blood samples also contained most of the expanded thyroid clonotypes (frequency above 0.001), which suggests that blood repertoires may reflect thyroid immune responses. Sample size was not statistically predetermined, and blinding of investigators to group allocation was not performed.

A patient counted as having stable Graves' hyperthyroidism if no progression to ophthalmopathy occurred over 18 months of follow-up. Hyperthyroidism patients were aged 18 to 65 years and newly diagnosed, with disease duration of less than 2 months. Patients with uncontrolled infections, other autoimmune diseases, pregnancy or lactation were excluded. Diagnoses were based on clinical symptoms, serum thyroxine and TRAb, thyroid ultrasound and orbital computed tomography. PBMCs were separated from about 10 ml of fresh peripheral blood using Ficoll-Paque density gradient centrifugation. Total RNA was extracted using Trizol reagent, and RNA quality was assessed on an Agilent 2100 Bioanalyzer. The TCR beta CDR3 regions were amplified from the RNA transcripts. A first-round RT-PCR of the TCR CDR3 used the HTBI primer set with the Qiagen OneStep RT-PCR kit. The libraries were constructed in a second round of multiplex PCR and then size-selected and purified. Sequencing of the libraries was done on an Illumina HiSeq2000 using paired-end 100 bp reads. The authors' analysis ran thus. SOAPnuke was used to process the raw data, removing reads that contained adapters or uncalled bases, had a mean Phred below 15, or lacked an exact match to the constant primer or identifier. High-quality paired reads were merged using COPE v1.2.5, and each unique nucleotide sequence was defined as a clonotype. MiTCR v1.1 was used to align clonotypes to the IMGT TRBV, TRBD and TRBJ reference segments. Only V-J combinations with frequency above 0.0001, covering approximately 99% of repertoires, were analysed. A TCS score was defined as the ratio between F50 (clonal expansion) and ExV (chaos), using BLOSUM62-based TCRdist between CDR3 peptides within each V-J. Welch's t-statistics and random forest reduced around 520 V-J features to some 14, which were used in a naive Bayes classifier (R e1071). The raw public data were reprocessed by TCRdb itself: fastp quality trimming at Q25, MiXCR clonotype calling, in-frame beta chains only. Every distinct CDR3 protein forms one entry, paired with its most common genes and DNA. The V and J calls were determined by TCRdb, not by the authors. The sample data list fewer than 600,000 distinct CDR3 sequences, and approximately 15% of these were observed just once. Around 17% of the sample rests with the top ten.

Specimen: blood. This chain joins TRBV30 to TRBJ2-5; TRBD2 lines up with 9 middle nucleotides. This receptor was taken from a woman aged 18-29 years with Graves' hyperthyroidism. The CDR3 protein is CAWSFSGRETQYF. Read as DNA, the sequence is TGTGCCTGGAGCTTTAGCGGGAGAGAGACCCAGTACTTC.